This TCR beta chain came from a study of shared clonotypes between healthy human individuals. The CDR3 consists of 16 residues. V was clipped by 3 bases and J by 4 bases, with 16 bases between them. Germline V lookup: CDR1 SGHNT, CDR2 YYREEE (reference sequence). None of the donors, who were healthy HIV-negative adults, had recently had acute infections or vaccinations. Study conclusions and caveats: Clonotype sharing across donors was expected to vary with sequencing depth.

Notes on this clone: What it recognizes is unknown.

Genomic DNA of every subset was divided equally among multiple immunoSEQ plates. Per the study methods: ImmunoSEQ supplied junction-only sequences lacking quality scores, so filtering was different. Clones were sequenced by immunoSEQ multiplex PCR, and TCRdb holds only the in-frame ones, with some missing. The V and J calls and clone size were taken over from that table, and D and trimming were inferred from the DNA. The sample contains about 450,000 clones, 65% to 80% of which appear only once. The genes are TRBV5-4 and TRBJ2-2; D gene unclear. The TCR comes from a woman aged 40 to 50 in good health. Some clones in this sample may be carry-over from other donors' samples. The sequenced sample was PBMCs. The CDR3 protein is CASSSAIKKSTGELFF. The CDR3 nucleotides read TGTGCCAGCAGCTCCGCGATTAAAAAGAGCACCGGGGAGCTGTTTTTT.